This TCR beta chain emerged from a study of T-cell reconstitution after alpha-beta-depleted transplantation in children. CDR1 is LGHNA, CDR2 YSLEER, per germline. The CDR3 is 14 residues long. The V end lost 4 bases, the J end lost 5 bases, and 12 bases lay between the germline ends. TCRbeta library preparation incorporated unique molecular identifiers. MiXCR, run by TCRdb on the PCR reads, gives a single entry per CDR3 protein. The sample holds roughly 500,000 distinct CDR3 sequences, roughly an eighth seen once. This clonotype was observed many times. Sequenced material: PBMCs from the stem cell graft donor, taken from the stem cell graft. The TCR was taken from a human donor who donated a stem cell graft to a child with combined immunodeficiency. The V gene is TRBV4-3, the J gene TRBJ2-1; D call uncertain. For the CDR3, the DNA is TGCGCCAGCAGCCTCGAACAGAGTAACAATGAGCAGTTCTTC. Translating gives CASSLEQSNNEQFF.